This T cell receptor beta chain is from a study of blood T cell repertoires in COVID-19. For the study at large: Acute and convalescent COVID-19 specimens originated in the United States, Italy and Spain. T cells, B-cell-depleted T cells, or PBMCs supplied cDNA or gDNA.

The germline V and J ends were trimmed by 3 bases and 4 bases, with 9 bases remaining between them. Germline V gene lookup returns CDR1 SEHNR and CDR2 FQNEAQ (reference sequence). CDR3 length equals 13 residues. In the original analysis: Reference gene primer amplification gave estimated nucleated cell counts. Repertoires were generated with immunoSEQ multiplex PCR, while TCRdb's copy carries only in-frame clones and drops some. V and J calls and clone size come straight from that table; D and trimming were deduced from the DNA. The sample shows tens of thousands of clones, about 88% of them seen only once. This clone occurred once.

The chain carries TRBV7-9 and TRBJ1-2; D is possibly TRBD1 (6 bases). The sample consisted of peripheral blood. This clonotype originated in a man between 65 and 80 years old with acute or convalescent COVID-19. This CDR3 is CASSFTGFYGYTF. The CDR3 region has the DNA TGTGCCAGCAGCTTCACAGGGTTCTATGGCTACACCTTC.